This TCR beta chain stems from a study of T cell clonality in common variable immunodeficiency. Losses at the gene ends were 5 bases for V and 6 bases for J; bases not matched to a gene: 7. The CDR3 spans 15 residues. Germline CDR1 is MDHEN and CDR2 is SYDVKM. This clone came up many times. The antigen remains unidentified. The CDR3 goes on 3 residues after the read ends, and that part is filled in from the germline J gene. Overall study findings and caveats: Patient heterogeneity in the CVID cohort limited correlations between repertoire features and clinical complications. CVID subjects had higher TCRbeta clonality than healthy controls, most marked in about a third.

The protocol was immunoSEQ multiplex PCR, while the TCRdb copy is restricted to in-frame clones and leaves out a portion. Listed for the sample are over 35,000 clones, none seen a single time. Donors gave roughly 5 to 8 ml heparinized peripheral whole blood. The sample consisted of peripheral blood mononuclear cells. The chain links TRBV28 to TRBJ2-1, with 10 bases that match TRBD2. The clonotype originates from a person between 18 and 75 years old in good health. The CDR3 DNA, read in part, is TGTGCCAGCAGTGAAGCTAGCGGGGGCCTCAATGAG. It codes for CASSEASGGLNE. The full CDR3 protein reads CASSEASGGLNEQFF.